Shown below are 9 T cell receptor beta chains from a single sample sequenced in a study of Ad26.COV2.S vaccination and SARS-CoV-2 variants. The data were produced by immunoSEQ multiplex PCR, yet TCRdb's version contains in-frame clones alone and is incomplete. Here the sample spans hundreds of thousands of clones, 89% being singletons. Regarding treatment: 19 received Ad26.COV2.S at low or high dose, single or two shots; 5 received placebo; per-sample allocation not given. The samples were gathered on day 63 after the first injection of vaccine or placebo. This sample comprised peripheral blood, obtained in a trial of Ad26.COV2.S vaccine versus placebo. The origin of the receptors is a person aged 18 to 59 who received the Ad26.COV2.S COVID-19 vaccine or a placebo.

Only one count was recorded for this clone. The chain is built from TRBV6-2 or TRBV6-3 and TRBJ2-2; D is unclear. The CDR3 is 13 residues long. V was shortened by 2 bases and J by 7 bases, with 8 bases between the two germline ends. CDR1 is MNHEY and CDR2 is SVGEGT in the germline V gene. CDR3 residues: CASSYLVGGELFF. The CDR3 coding sequence is TGTGCCAGCAGTTACCTAGTGGGCGGGGAGCTGTTTTTT.

This chain connects TRBV4-1 to TRBJ1-5, with D possibly being TRBD1 (5 bases). The CDR3 is made up of 15 amino acids. V shed 4 bases and J shed 7 bases, with 17 bases lying between them. Germline V CDR1 and CDR2: MGHRA, YSYEKL. This CDR3 reads CASSPGWGGEQPQHF. CDR3 sequence (DNA): TGCGCCAGCAGCCCTGGGTGGGGAGGGGAACAGCCCCAGCATTTT.

The chain joins TRBV5-1 to TRBJ2-2; D tentatively fits TRBD1 or TRBD2 (5 bases each). The CDR3 extends over 17 amino acids. Trimming removed 5 bases from V and 4 bases from J, with 21 bases in between. CDR1 is SGHRS, CDR2 YFSETQ, per germline. CDR3 in DNA: TGCGCCAGCAGTTCACCCACTAGGGGCCGGGCCACCGGGGAGCTGTTTTTT. Protein sequence: CASSSPTRGRATGELFF.

This clone came up once. V gene TRBV7-8 combines with J gene TRBJ1-6, with D unresolved. Germline V gives CDR1 SGHVS, CDR2 FQNEAQ. This CDR3 region has 16 residues. The V gene lost 5 bases and the J gene lost 0 bases, with 11 bases spanning the gap. The DNA of the CDR3 is TGTGCCAGCAGCCCGTTCACTGGCTCCTATAATTCACCCCTCCACTTT. Protein sequence: CASSPFTGSYNSPLHF. Based on the CDR3 plus reference TRBV7-8 and TRBJ1-6, the full variable domain is GAGVSQSPRYKVAKRGQDVALRCDPISGHVSLFWYQQALGQGPEFLTYFQNEAQLDKSGLPSDRFFAERPEGSVSTLKIQRTQQEDSAVYLCASSPFTGSYNSPLHFGNGTRLTVT.

In its sample, this clone was seen once. The chain employs TRBV9 and TRBJ2-1; perhaps TRBD1 as D (5 bases). The V gene's germline CDR1 is SGDLS and CDR2 YYNGEE. V lost 4 bases and J lost 6, with 8 bases in between. The CDR3 runs to 12 residues. The CDR3 here is CASSLDSNEQFF. The CDR3 DNA follows: TGTGCCAGCAGCCTTGACAGCAATGAGCAGTTCTTC.

This clone was picked up a small number of times. The V call is TRBV30, the J call TRBJ2-2; D gene unclear. Trimming took off 3 bases at V and 5 bases at J, with 13 bases between the two ends. This CDR3 contains 14 residues. Germline V gives CDR1 GTSNPN, CDR2 SVGIG (reference sequence). Written as DNA, the CDR3 is TGTGCCTGGAGAGTACCAAAGAGGACCGGGGAGCTGTTTTTT. Protein sequence: CAWRVPKRTGELFF.

The rearrangement uses TRBV3-1 (or the pseudogene TRBV3-2) and TRBJ1-2, with TRBD1 identical over 7 bases. V lost 4 bases and J lost 8; bases outside the gene matches: 7. The CDR3 sequence is 13 residues long. CDR1 and CDR2 from the germline V gene are LGHDT and YNNKEL (reference sequence). CDR3 loop: CASSRTGTEGYTF. The CDR3 nucleotides are TGTGCCAGCAGCCGGACAGGTACGGAAGGCTACACCTTC.

The chain links TRBV7-2 to TRBJ1-1; maybe TRBD1 (5 bases). This CDR3 is built from 15 residues. The germline CDR1 and CDR2 sequences are SGHTA and FQGNSA. The V end lost 5 bases, the J end lost 5 bases, and 18 bases lay between the germline ends. The CDR3 reads CASSGGGGVSTEAFF. CDR3 DNA sequence: TGTGCCAGCAGCGGTGGGGGTGGGGTTAGTACTGAAGCTTTCTTT. Looking up the rest from reference TRBV7-2 and TRBJ1-1 gives the full variable domain: GAGVSQSPSNKVTEKGKDVELRCDPISGHTALYWYRQSLGQGLEFLIYFQGNSAPDKSGLPSDRFSAERTGGSVSTLTIQRTQQEDSAVYLCASSGGGGVSTEAFFGQGTRLTVV.

V is TRBV5-4 and J is TRBJ1-2; D unresolved. The germline gives CDR1 SGHNT, CDR2 YYREEE (reference sequence). CDR3 length equals 14 residues. Trimming took 4 bases from V and 2 from J, leaving 12 bases between them. The CDR3 sequence is CASSPRGLNYGYTF. The CDR3 DNA reads TGTGCCAGCAGCCCACGGGGTTTAAACTATGGCTACACCTTC.